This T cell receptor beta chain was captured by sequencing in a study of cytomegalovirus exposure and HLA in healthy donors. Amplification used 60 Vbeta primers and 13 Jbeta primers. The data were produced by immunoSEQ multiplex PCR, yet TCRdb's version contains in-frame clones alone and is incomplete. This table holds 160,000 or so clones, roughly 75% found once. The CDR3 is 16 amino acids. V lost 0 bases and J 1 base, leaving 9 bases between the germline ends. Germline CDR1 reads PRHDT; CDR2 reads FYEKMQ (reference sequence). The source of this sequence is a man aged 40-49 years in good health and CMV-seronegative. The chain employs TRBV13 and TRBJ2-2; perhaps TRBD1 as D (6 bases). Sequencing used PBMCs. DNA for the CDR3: TGTGCCAGCAGCTTAGGGGGCAGGGGGAACACCGGGGAGCTGTTTTTT. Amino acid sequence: CASSLGGRGNTGELFF. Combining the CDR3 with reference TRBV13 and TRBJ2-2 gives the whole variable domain AAGVIQSPRHLIKEKRETATLKCYPIPRHDTVYWYQQGPGQDPQFLISFYEKMQSDKGSIPDRFSAQQFSDYHSELNMSSLELGDSALYFCASSLGGRGNTGELFFGEGSRLTVL.